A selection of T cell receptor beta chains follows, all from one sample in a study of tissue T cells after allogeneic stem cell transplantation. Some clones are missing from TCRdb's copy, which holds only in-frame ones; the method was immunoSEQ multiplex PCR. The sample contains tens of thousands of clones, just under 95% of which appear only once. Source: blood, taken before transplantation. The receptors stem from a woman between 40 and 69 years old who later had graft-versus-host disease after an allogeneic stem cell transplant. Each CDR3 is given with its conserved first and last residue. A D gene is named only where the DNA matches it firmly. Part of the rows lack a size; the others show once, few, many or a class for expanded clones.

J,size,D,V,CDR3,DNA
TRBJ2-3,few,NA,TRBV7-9,CASSPDYRGDTQYF,TGTGCCAGCAGCCCAGACTATCGAGGAGATACGCAGTATTTT
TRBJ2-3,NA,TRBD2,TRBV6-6,CASSPQGRGRATDTQYF,TGTGCCAGCAGTCCCCAAGGGCGCGGGAGGGCCACAGATACGCAGTATTTT
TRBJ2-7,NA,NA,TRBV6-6,CASSPGPPNYEQYF,TGTGCCAGCAGTCCGGGCCCTCCAAACTACGAGCAGTACTTC
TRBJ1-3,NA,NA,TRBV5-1,CASSLAGSANTIYF,TGCGCCAGCAGCTTGGCAGGGAGCGCGAACACCATATATTTT
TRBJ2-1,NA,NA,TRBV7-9,CASSLGSSYNEQFF,TGTGCCAGCAGCTTAGGGAGCTCCTACAATGAGCAGTTCTTC
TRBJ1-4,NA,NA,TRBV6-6,CASSRQVNEKLFF,TGTGCCAGCAGCCGACAGGTGAATGAAAAACTGTTTTTT
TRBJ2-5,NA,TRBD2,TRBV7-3,CASSPAGRGETQYF,TGTGCCAGCAGCCCAGCGGGACGGGGAGAGACCCAGTACTTC
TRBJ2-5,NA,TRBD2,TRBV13,CASSRRTSGRLSVGTQYF,TGTGCCAGCAGCCGACGGACTAGCGGGAGGCTCTCTGTCGGGACCCAGTACTTC
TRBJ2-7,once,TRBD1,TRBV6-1,CASSLGTGSSYEQYF,TGTGCCAGCAGTTTGGGGACAGGGAGCTCCTACGAGCAGTACTTC
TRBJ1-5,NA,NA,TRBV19,CASTGTASNQPQHF,TGTGCCAGTACCGGGACGGCGAGCAATCAGCCCCAGCATTTT
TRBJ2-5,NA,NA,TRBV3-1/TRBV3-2,CASSQAAETQYF,TGTGCCAGCAGCCAGGCAGCGGAGACCCAGTACTTC
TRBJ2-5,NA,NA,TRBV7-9,CASSLRDTHQETQYF,TGTGCCAGCAGCCTCCGGGACACTCATCAAGAGACCCAGTACTTC
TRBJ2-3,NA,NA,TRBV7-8,CASSLASRPARTDTQYF,TGTGCCAGCAGCTTAGCGTCTCGGCCCGCTCGCACAGATACGCAGTATTTT
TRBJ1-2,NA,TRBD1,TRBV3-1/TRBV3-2,CASSPRTGAINYGYTF,TGTGCCAGCAGCCCGCGGACAGGGGCGATTAACTATGGCTACACCTTC
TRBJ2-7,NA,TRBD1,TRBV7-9,CASSATGGIISYEQYF,TGTGCCAGCAGCGCCACAGGGGGAATAATCTCCTACGAGCAGTACTTC
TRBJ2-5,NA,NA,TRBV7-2,CASSRRGQETQYF,TGTGCCAGCAGCCGGAGAGGCCAAGAGACCCAGTACTTC
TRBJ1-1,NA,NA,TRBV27,CASSPRYFGDSEAFF,TGTGCCAGCAGTCCGCGTTACTTTGGGGATAGCGAAGCTTTCTTT
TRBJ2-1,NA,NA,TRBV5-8,CASRLGVATSYNEQFF,TGTGCCAGCAGGCTCGGAGTGGCAACCTCCTACAATGAGCAGTTCTTC
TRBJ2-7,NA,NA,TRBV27,CASSSFDGEEQYF,TGTGCCAGCAGTTCCTTCGACGGGGAAGAGCAGTACTTC
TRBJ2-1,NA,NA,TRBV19,CASSIRVAYNEQFF,TGTGCCAGTAGTATACGGGTGGCTTACAATGAGCAGTTCTTC
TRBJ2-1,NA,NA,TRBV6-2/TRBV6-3,CASSYGEYNEQFF,TGTGCCAGCAGTTACGGGGAGTACAATGAGCAGTTCTTC
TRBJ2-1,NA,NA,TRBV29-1,CSVARLESFRGGEQFF,TGCAGCGTGGCCCGACTAGAAAGCTTTAGGGGCGGTGAGCAGTTCTTC
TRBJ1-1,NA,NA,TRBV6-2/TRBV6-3,CASSLETEAFF,TGTGCCAGCAGTCTTGAAACTGAAGCTTTCTTT
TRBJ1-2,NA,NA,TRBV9,CASSDDSVGGYTF,TGTGCCAGCAGCGACGACAGCGTAGGTGGCTACACCTTC
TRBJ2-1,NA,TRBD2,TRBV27,CASSLGAGAGGTFYEQFF,TGTGCCAGCAGTTTAGGGGCCGGAGCGGGAGGAACATTCTATGAGCAGTTCTTC
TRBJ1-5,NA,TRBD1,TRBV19,CATRDRGSNQPQHF,TGTGCCACTAGGGACAGGGGAAGCAATCAGCCCCAGCATTTT
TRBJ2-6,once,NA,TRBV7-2,CASSLRRTPRSGANVLTF,TGTGCCAGCAGCTTAAGGAGGACACCCCGGTCGGGGGCCAACGTCCTGACTTTC